The clone carrying this T cell receptor (beta chain) has ten or more counts. The target antigen is unknown. This library used around 400 ng RNA and molecular barcoded adaptors spanning alpha/delta and beta/gamma chains. TCRdb processed the reads anew with MiXCR; each CDR3 protein has one entry. The table lists 120,000 or so distinct CDR3 sequences, over 10% of them singletons. The data are from a study of read filtering for tumor transcriptome and immune sequencing. There are 13 residues in the CDR3. The germline V gene has CDR1 MDHEN and CDR2 SYDVKM. The ends were cut back, 6 bases at V and 1 base at J, with 10 bases in the middle. Study-level points and caveats: Single-read clonotypes: about 81.9% of IR-seq clonotypes (around 3.5% of reads), almost 75% of RNA-seq clonotypes (approximately 43% of reads). Compared with RNA-seq, IR-seq gave much higher clonotype depth and reliability.

The chain uses TRBV28 and TRBJ2-7; a possible D gene is TRBD2 (5 bases). The specimen was a population of CD138-negative cells sorted from bone marrow. The sequence derives from a donor at least 40 years old with multiple myeloma. CDR3 in amino acids: CASSISGSYEQYF. The CDR3, as DNA: TGTGCCAGCAGCATCAGCGGTTCCTACGAGCAGTACTTC.